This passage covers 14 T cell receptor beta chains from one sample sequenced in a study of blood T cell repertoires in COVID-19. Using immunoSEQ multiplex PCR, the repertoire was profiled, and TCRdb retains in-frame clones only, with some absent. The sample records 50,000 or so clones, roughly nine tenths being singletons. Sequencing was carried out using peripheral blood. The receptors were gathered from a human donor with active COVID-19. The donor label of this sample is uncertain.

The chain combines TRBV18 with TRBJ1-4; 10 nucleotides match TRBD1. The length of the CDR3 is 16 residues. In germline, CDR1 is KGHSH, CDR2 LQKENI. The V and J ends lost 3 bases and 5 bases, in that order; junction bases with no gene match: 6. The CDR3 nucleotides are TGTGCCAGCTCACCCGTGACAGGGGGCGGGAATGAAAAACTGTTTTTT. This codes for CASSPVTGGGNEKLFF.

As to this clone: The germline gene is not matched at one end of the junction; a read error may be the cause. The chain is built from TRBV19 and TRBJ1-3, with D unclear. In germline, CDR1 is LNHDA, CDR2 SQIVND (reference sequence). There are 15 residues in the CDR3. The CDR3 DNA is TGTGCCAGTAGCATAGTGCCAGGCTCTGGAAACACCATATATTTT. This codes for CASSIVPGSGNTIYF.

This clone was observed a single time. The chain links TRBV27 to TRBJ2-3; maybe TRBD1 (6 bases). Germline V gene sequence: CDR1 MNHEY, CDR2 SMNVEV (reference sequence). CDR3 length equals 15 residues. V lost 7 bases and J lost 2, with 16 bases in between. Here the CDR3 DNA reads TGTGCCAGCAACACGGCAGGGGCCACCACAGATACGCAGTATTTT. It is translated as CASNTAGATTDTQYF.

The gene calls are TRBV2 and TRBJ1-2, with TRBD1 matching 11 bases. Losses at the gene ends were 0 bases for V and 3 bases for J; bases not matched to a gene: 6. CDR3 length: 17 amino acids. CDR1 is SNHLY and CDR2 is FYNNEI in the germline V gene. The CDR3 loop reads CASSEADGTGGYYGYTF. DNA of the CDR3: TGTGCCAGCAGTGAAGCGGACGGGACAGGGGGTTACTATGGCTACACCTTC.

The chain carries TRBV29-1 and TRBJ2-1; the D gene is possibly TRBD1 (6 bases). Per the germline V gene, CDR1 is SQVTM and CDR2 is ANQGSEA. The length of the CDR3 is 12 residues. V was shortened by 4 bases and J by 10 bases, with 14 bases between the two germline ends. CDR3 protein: CSVGQVPREQFF. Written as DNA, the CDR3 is TGCAGCGTTGGACAGGTCCCACGGGAGCAGTTCTTC.

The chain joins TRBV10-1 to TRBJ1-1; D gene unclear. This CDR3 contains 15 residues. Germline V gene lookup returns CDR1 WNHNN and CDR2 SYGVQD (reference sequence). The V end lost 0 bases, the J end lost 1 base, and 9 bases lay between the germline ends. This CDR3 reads CASSESFLKNTEAFF. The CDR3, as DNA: TGCGCCAGCAGTGAGTCCTTCTTAAAGAACACTGAAGCTTTCTTT.

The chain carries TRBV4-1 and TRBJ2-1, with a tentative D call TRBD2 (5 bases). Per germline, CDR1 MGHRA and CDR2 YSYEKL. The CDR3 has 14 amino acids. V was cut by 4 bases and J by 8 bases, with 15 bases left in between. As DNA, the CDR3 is TGCGCCAGCAGCCGAGGCGGGCCGGCCCATGAGCAGTTCTTC. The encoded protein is CASSRGGPAHEQFF.

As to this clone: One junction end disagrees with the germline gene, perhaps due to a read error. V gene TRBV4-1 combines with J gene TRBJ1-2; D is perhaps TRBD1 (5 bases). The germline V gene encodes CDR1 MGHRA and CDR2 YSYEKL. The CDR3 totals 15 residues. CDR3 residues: CASTQSEGAGRGYTF. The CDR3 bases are TGCGCCAGCACCCAATCGGAAGGGGCCGGTCGTGGCTACACCTTC.

The CDR3 nucleotides read TGTGCCAGCAGCGTAGGTACGGGAAGCTCCTATAATTCACCCCTCCACTTT. Translated: CASSVGTGSSYNSPLHF. This chain uses TRBV9 with TRBJ1-6; D is ambiguous. The CDR3 is made up of 17 amino acids. Germline CDR1 is SGDLS and CDR2 is YYNGEE. V dropped 0 bases and J dropped 0 bases, with 10 bases sitting between them. Full variable domain (remainder filled in from reference TRBV9 and TRBJ1-6): DSGVTQTPKHLITATGQRVTLRCSPRSGDLSVYWYQQSLDQGLQFLIQYYNGEERAKGNILERFSAQQFPDLHSELNLSSLELGDSALYFCASSVGTGSSYNSPLHFGNGTRLTVT.

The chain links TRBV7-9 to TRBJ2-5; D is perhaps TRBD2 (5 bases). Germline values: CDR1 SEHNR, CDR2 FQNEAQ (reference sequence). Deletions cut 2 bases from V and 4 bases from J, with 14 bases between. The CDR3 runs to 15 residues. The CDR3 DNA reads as TGTGCCAGCAGCTTATCTAGCAGCCATATAGAGACCCAGTACTTC. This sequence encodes CASSLSSSHIETQYF.

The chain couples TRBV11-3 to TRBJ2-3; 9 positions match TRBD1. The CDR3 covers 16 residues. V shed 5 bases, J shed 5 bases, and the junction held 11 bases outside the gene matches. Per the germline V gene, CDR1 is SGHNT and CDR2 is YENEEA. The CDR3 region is CASSDLAGTGKDTQYF. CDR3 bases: TGTGCCAGCAGCGACCTTGCCGGGACAGGGAAAGATACGCAGTATTTT. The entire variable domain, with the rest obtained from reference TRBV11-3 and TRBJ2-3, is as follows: EAGVVQSPRYKIIEKKQPVAFWCNPISGHNTLYWYLQNLGQGPELLIRYENEEAVDDSQLPKDRFSAERLKGVDSTLKIQPAELGDSAVYLCASSDLAGTGKDTQYFGPGTRLTVL.

The CDR3 DNA is TGTGCCAGCAGCTTATCGGGGGGACGGGAGCAGTACTTC. Translating it yields CASSLSGGREQYF. J is TRBJ2-7 and V is TRBV7-2; 7 nucleotides agree with TRBD2. Germline V lookup: CDR1 SGHTA, CDR2 FQGNSA. With V trimmed by 2 bases and J by 7 bases, 5 bases remained unmatched. The CDR3 runs 13 residues.

CDR3 residues: CASNTGMNTEAFF. CDR3 nucleotides: TGTGCCAGTAATACAGGGATGAACACTGAAGCTTTCTTT. This chain connects TRBV19 to TRBJ1-1; tentatively, D is TRBD1 (6 bases). Germline CDR1 LNHDA, CDR2 SQIVND (reference sequence). Trimming removed 7 bases from V and 0 bases from J, with 9 bases in between. The CDR3 runs 13 residues.

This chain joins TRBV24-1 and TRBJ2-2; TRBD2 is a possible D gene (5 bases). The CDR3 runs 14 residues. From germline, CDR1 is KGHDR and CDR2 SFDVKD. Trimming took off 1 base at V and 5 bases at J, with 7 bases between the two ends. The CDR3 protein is CATSDFTGTGELFF. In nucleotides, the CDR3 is TGTGCCACCAGTGATTTCACGGGGACCGGGGAGCTGTTTTTT.